What follows are 6 T cell receptor beta chains derived from one specimen sequenced in a study of molecular identifiers for immune sequencing clone quantification. TCRdb reanalysed the PCR reads using MiXCR and keeps one entry per CDR3 protein. The table shows 400,000 to 600,000 distinct CDR3 sequences, with 20% to 25% occurring only once. Material for sequencing was naive CD8+ T cells from blood, with Jurkat cell RNA spiked in. Documented subset: FACS-sorted CD8+CD4-CCR7+CD45RA+ naive T cells. These TCRs come from a human donor in good health. Some libraries in this study had Jurkat cell RNA spiked in.

This clonotype showed up just once. The chain joins TRBV3-1 to TRBJ2-5, with TRBD1 matching over 7 bases. Per germline, CDR1 LGHDT and CDR2 YNNKEL (reference sequence). The CDR3 contains 14 residues. The ends lost 6 bases at V and 4 bases at J; junction bases unmatched: 8. CDR3 coding DNA: TGTGCCAGCAGACCTGAGGGGGCCGGAGAGACCCAGTACTTC. It specifies CASRPEGAGETQYF.

Concerning this clonotype itself: A much larger clone sits a single nucleotide away, making a read error possible. V is TRBV29-1 and J is TRBJ1-3; no reliable D call. The length of the CDR3 is 13 residues. The germline V gene encodes CDR1 SQVTM and CDR2 ANQGSEA. The CDR3 region has the DNA TGCAGCGTTGAAGGACCCTCTGGAAACACCAAATATTTT. Encoded protein: CSVEGPSGNTKYF.

This clonotype was seen at least ten times. J is TRBJ2-3 and V is TRBV7-6; D unclear. The CDR3 runs 14 residues. V lost 0 bases and J lost 6, with 10 bases in between. CDR1 SGHVS and CDR2 FNYEAQ come from the germline V gene. For the CDR3, the DNA is TGTGCCAGCAGCTTAGCAGGGTATCGGGATACGCAGTATTTT. Protein sequence: CASSLAGYRDTQYF.

This clonotype was seen ten or more times. The rearrangement links TRBV12-3 or TRBV12-4 to TRBJ1-1, with D possibly TRBD1 on 5 matching bases. The ends were cut back, 1 base at V and 13 bases at J, with 16 bases in the middle. The CDR3 has 13 amino acids. CDR3 bases: TGTGCCAGCAGTTTAGGGAATCAGGGTAGGGGTTTCTTT. This codes for CASSLGNQGRGFF.

This clonotype was seen ten or more times. The chain links TRBV29-1 to TRBJ1-5, with 9 bases aligning to TRBD1. Looked up from germline, CDR1 is SQVTM and CDR2 is ANQGSEA. The V and J ends lost 6 bases and 3 bases, in that order; junction bases with no gene match: 3. CDR3 length: 13 residues. The CDR3 DNA follows: TGCAGCGTCTGGACAGGGGACAATCAGCCCCAGCATTTT. It specifies CSVWTGDNQPQHF.

This chain uses TRBV3-1 with TRBJ2-7; D is possibly TRBD1 (6 bases). The germline V gene encodes CDR1 LGHDT and CDR2 YNNKEL (reference sequence). The CDR3 consists of 16 residues. The germline V and J ends were trimmed by 3 bases and 0 bases, with 15 bases remaining between them. The CDR3 reads CASSQSGQSPSYEQYF. The CDR3, as DNA: TGTGCCAGCAGCCAGTCCGGACAGAGCCCCTCCTACGAGCAGTACTTC.